This entry lists 18 T cell receptor beta chains sequenced from one sample in a study of T cells after yellow fever vaccination. TCRdb used MiXCR to reprocess the 5' RACE reads, holding one entry per CDR3 protein. The table includes around 400,000 distinct CDR3 sequences, approximately 10% detected once. The material was PBMCs, obtained on the day of the first yellow fever vaccination. These TCRs come from a young man who received the YFV17D yellow fever vaccine.

The chain couples TRBV18 to TRBJ2-2; the D gene is possibly TRBD2 (5 bases). This CDR3 has 16 residues. Germline V gene sequence: CDR1 KGHSH, CDR2 LQKENI. V was shortened by 3 bases and J by 0 bases, with 11 bases between the two germline ends. The CDR3 DNA reads TGTGCCAGCTCACCTCAAGACTACGCGAACACCGGGGAGCTGTTTTTT. Its translation is CASSPQDYANTGELFF.

The table lists this clonotype with a few counts. The rearrangement joins TRBV27 to TRBJ1-1; D remains ambiguous. CDR3 length equals 13 residues. Trimming pared 6 bases from V and 0 bases from J, leaving 8 bases between. Germline lookup yields CDR1 MNHEY and CDR2 SMNVEV (reference sequence). The CDR3 sequence: CASRVGMNTEAFF. DNA for the CDR3: TGTGCCAGCAGAGTCGGGATGAACACTGAAGCTTTCTTT.

V is TRBV5-1 and J is TRBJ1-2, with a tentative D call TRBD1 (6 bases). V lost 3 bases and J 8 bases, leaving 11 bases between the germline ends. From germline, CDR1 is SGHRS and CDR2 YFSETQ. The CDR3 has 12 amino acids. The DNA of the CDR3 is TGCGCCAGCAGCTACGACAGGCGGGGCTACACCTTC. Translating it yields CASSYDRRGYTF.

This chain uses TRBV27 with TRBJ2-7; D uncertain. The CDR3 sequence is 11 residues long. The germline gives CDR1 MNHEY, CDR2 SMNVEV (reference sequence). The V end was cut by 5 bases, the J end by 7 bases, with 9 bases between. This CDR3 is CASSDTREQYF. CDR3 in DNA: TGTGCCAGCAGTGATACGCGGGAGCAGTACTTC.

CDR3 bases: TGTGCCAGCAGCCCTAGCGGGGCTTATACGCAGTATTTT. Its translation: CASSPSGAYTQYF. The genes are TRBV27 and TRBJ2-3; 9 bases are shared with TRBD2. The germline CDR1 and CDR2 sequences are MNHEY and SMNVEV (reference sequence). The CDR3 is made up of 13 amino acids. With V trimmed by 6 bases and J by 7 bases, 5 bases remained unmatched.

This clonotype appeared a few times. The chain links TRBV4-3 to TRBJ1-3; D ambiguous. The CDR3 has 16 residues. V lost 4 bases, J lost 4 bases, and 17 bases lay in between. Germline loops: CDR1 LGHNA, CDR2 YSLEER. The CDR3 here is CASSPDRSTAGNTIYF. DNA for the CDR3: TGCGCCAGCAGCCCAGATCGAAGTACAGCGGGAAACACCATATATTTT.

A few counts support this clonotype. The rearrangement links TRBV5-1 to TRBJ2-3; no clear D. CDR1 is SGHRS and CDR2 is YFSETQ in the germline V gene. The CDR3 sequence is 16 residues long. Trimming shortened V by 0 bases and J by 3 bases, and 14 bases separated the two germline ends. CDR3 nucleotide sequence: TGCGCCAGCAGCTTGGAAAACATTCTCAGGACAGATACGCAGTATTTT. Protein: CASSLENILRTDTQYF.

The chain recombines TRBV6-1 with TRBJ1-1; D gene ambiguous. Germline CDR1 is MNHNS and CDR2 is SASEGT. Trimming shortened V by 4 bases and J by 7 bases, and 7 bases separated the two germline ends. This CDR3 is built from 11 residues. CDR3 in DNA: TGTGCCAGCAGTGGAGGGATTGAAGCTTTCTTT. Protein: CASSGGIEAFF.

The V call is TRBV2, the J call TRBJ2-3, with TRBD1 matching 8 bases. With 10 bases clipped from V and 5 bases from J, the junction kept 17 bases outside the gene matches. CDR3 length: 16 residues. The V gene's germline CDR1 is SNHLY and CDR2 FYNNEI. The CDR3 is CATEVGLTGDGDTQYF. The CDR3 nucleotides are TGTGCCACGGAAGTCGGACTGACAGGGGATGGAGATACGCAGTATTTT.

The CDR3 sequence: CASSLRENTGELFF. Written as DNA, the CDR3 is TGTGCCAGCAGTTTAAGGGAGAACACCGGGGAGCTGTTTTTT. This sequence joins TRBV6-5 and TRBJ2-2; no definite D call. V was pared by 4 bases and J by 1 base, with 7 bases between. This CDR3 is 14 amino acids long. The germline CDR1 and CDR2 sequences are MNHEY and SVGAGI.

This clonotype has just a few counts. The chain is built from TRBV11-1 and TRBJ2-1, with 7 nucleotides matching TRBD2. CDR1 is SGHAT, CDR2 FQDESV, per germline (reference sequence). CDR3 size: 18 residues. After removal of 5 bases from V and 3 bases from J, the junction contained 16 bases not matched to a gene. The CDR3 coding sequence is TGTGCCAGCAGCCCCCGGCGTTGGGGTAGCGGGTTCTACAATGAGCAGTTCTTC. Translation: CASSPRRWGSGFYNEQFF.

The V call is TRBV7-2, the J call TRBJ1-6; the D is unclear. The CDR3 is 14 residues long. Germline V CDR1 and CDR2: SGHTA, FQGNSA. Deletions cut 6 bases from V and 3 bases from J, with 9 bases between. CDR3 sequence reads: CASRGGDYNSPLHF. CDR3 sequence (DNA): TGTGCCAGCAGGGGCGGGGACTATAATTCACCCCTCCACTTT.

The chain combines TRBV19 with TRBJ1-1; D possibly corresponds to TRBD1 (6 bases). The CDR3 has 15 amino acids. V was shortened by 6 bases and J by 3 bases, with 17 bases between the two germline ends. Germline V gives CDR1 LNHDA, CDR2 SQIVND (reference sequence). The CDR3 region has the DNA TGTGCCAGTAGAAACCCCAACAGGGTAGACACTGAAGCTTTCTTT. Amino acid sequence: CASRNPNRVDTEAFF. Looking up the rest from reference TRBV19 and TRBJ1-1 gives the full variable domain: DGGITQSPKYLFRKEGQNVTLSCEQNLNHDAMYWYRQDPGQGLRLIYYSQIVNDFQKGDIAEGYSVSREKKESFPLTVTSAQKNPTAFYLCASRNPNRVDTEAFFGQGTRLTVV.

This clonotype was detected many times. V is TRBV6-2 or TRBV6-3 and J is TRBJ2-1, with 11 bases identical to TRBD2. The germline gives CDR1 MNHEY, CDR2 SVGEGT. This CDR3 has 18 amino acids. The V segment lost 0 bases and the J segment 5 bases; nucleotides outside the gene matches: 9. The CDR3 DNA reads TGTGCCAGCAGTTACTCTGCTAGCGGGGGGAGGAGGAACAATGAGCAGTTCTTC. It yields the protein CASSYSASGGRRNNEQFF.

Ten or more counts support this clonotype. V usage is TRBV3-1 and J usage is TRBJ1-1; TRBD1 agrees at 7 bases. V shed 6 bases and J 2 bases; nucleotides not matched to a gene: 6. The CDR3 spans 14 residues. The germline CDR1 and CDR2 sequences are LGHDT and YNNKEL (reference sequence). The chain's CDR3 is CASSRQGLNTEAFF. CDR3 DNA sequence: TGTGCCAGCAGTAGACAGGGCCTAAACACTGAAGCTTTCTTT. Supplemented by reference TRBV3-1 and TRBJ1-1, the full variable domain reads DTAVSQTPKYLVTQMGNDKSIKCEQNLGHDTMYWYKQDSKKFLKIMFSYNNKELIINETVPNRFSPKSPDKAHLNLHINSLELGDSAVYFCASSRQGLNTEAFFGQGTRLTVV.

The gene calls are TRBV6-2 or TRBV6-3 and TRBJ2-5, with D perhaps TRBD1 or TRBD2 (6 bases each). Germline V CDR1 and CDR2: MNHEY, SVGEGT. The CDR3 spans 17 residues. With 2 bases removed from V and 5 bases from J, the gap between germline ends came to 21 bases. The CDR3 region has the DNA TGTGCCAGCAGTTACACCCCGACGCAGGGGAGCGGGGAGACCCAGTACTTC. This gives the protein CASSYTPTQGSGETQYF.

V gene TRBV10-3 combines with J gene TRBJ2-1; 11 bases are a match to TRBD2. Germline V gene data show CDR1 as ENHRY and CDR2 as SYGVKD. This CDR3 is built from 17 residues. Trimming cost V 8 bases and J 0 bases; bases outside gene matches: 9. CDR3 sequence (DNA): TGTGCCATCGGTCTAGCGGGGGGATCTTACTCCTACAATGAGCAGTTCTTC. This codes for CAIGLAGGSYSYNEQFF.

This clonotype was seen more than once but under ten times. The chain combines TRBV30 with TRBJ1-3, with D possibly matching TRBD1 (6 bases). From germline, CDR1 is GTSNPN and CDR2 SVGIG (reference sequence). This CDR3 has 13 residues. The V gene lost 5 bases and the J gene lost 3 bases, with 11 bases spanning the gap. CDR3 region: CAWQQGGGNTIYF. The CDR3 region has the DNA TGTGCCTGGCAACAGGGAGGTGGAAACACCATATATTTT.